This TCR beta chain was recorded in a study of spatial heterogeneity in lung cancer. Study in general: Detection consistently yielded more beta chains than alpha chains. On average, each unique TCR and UMI combination appeared more than ten times in raw reads.

Whole-study results and caveats: There were more appearances of ubiquitous expanded tumor TCRs in blood at resection than at follow-up.

Time point in this sample: sample taken at primary tumor resection. Whole RNA came from tumor, nontumor lung or frozen PBMC and was sequenced without being sorted. This clonotype was detected ten times or more. Its antigen is still unknown. A distinct unique molecular identifier was carried by each TCR cDNA molecule. TCRdb re-called the 5' RACE reads with MiXCR, one entry per CDR3 protein. The sample holds 40,000 or so distinct CDR3 sequences, 4% to 6% seen once. The sample consisted of PBMCs, taken at surgery. The sequence was obtained from a female donor with early-stage non-small cell lung cancer.

In DNA form, the CDR3 reads TGCAGTGCTAGATTTCCCGCGGGGGTTACCTACGAGCAGTACTTC. Amino acid sequence: CSARFPAGVTYEQYF. V gene TRBV20-1 combines with J gene TRBJ2-7; 7 nucleotides match TRBD2. Trimming cost V 2 bases and J 2 bases; bases outside gene matches: 9. The germline V gene has CDR1 DFQATT and CDR2 SNEGSKA (reference sequence). CDR3 length: 15 residues.